The sequence of this T cell receptor beta chain was determined in a study of shared clonotypes between healthy human individuals. Deletions cut 3 bases from V and 2 bases from J, with 23 bases between. CDR1 MDHEN and CDR2 SYDVKM come from the germline V gene. The CDR3 is 19 residues long. In this sample, this clone turned up once. Libraries were prepared by immunoSEQ multiplex PCR; TCRdb keeps only in-frame clonotypes and omits some of them. The repertoire holds about 490,000 clones, with approximately 80% as singletons. Sequencing was done on a sample of PBMCs. The chain recombines TRBV28 with TRBJ2-1; no firm D call. This TCR was sampled from a woman in her thirties or forties in good health. Some clones in this sample may be carry-over from other donors' samples. CDR3 nucleotides: TGTGCCAGCAGTTTCCCCCTACTAAGGGCAGAGGCGACCTACAATGAGCAGTTCTTC. Protein: CASSFPLLRAEATYNEQFF.